The 17 T cell receptor beta chains listed next were all sequenced from one sample in a study of T cells in Graves' hyperthyroidism and ophthalmopathy. RNA transcripts provided the source from which TCR beta CDR3 regions were amplified. TCR CDR3 underwent first-round RT-PCR with the HTBI primer set. TCRdb analysed the multiplex PCR reads with MiXCR anew, one entry per CDR3 protein. The table records fewer than 500,000 distinct CDR3 sequences, 14% to 15% of them present only once. The sequencing input was blood. The receptors come from a man younger than 30 with Graves' ophthalmopathy.

The J gene is TRBJ2-2, the V gene TRBV5-1; TRBD1 is a possible D gene (6 bases). The CDR3 is made up of 14 amino acids. Per the germline V gene, CDR1 is SGHRS and CDR2 is YFSETQ. V lost 4 bases and J lost 6, with 13 bases in between. The CDR3 DNA sequence: TGCGCCAGCAGCCTGGAAGGGGGACCCGGGGAGCTGTTTTTT. Residues: CASSLEGGPGELFF.

This clonotype was detected a few times. V is TRBV27 and J is TRBJ1-1; tentatively, D is TRBD1 (5 bases). Looked up from germline, CDR1 is MNHEY and CDR2 is SMNVEV (reference sequence). The V end was cut by 4 bases, the J end by 8 bases, with 17 bases between. This CDR3 comprises 14 residues. CDR3 nucleotide sequence: TGTGCCAGCAGTTCCTCTTCAGGGAGGAGGGAAGCTTTCTTT. Translated: CASSSSSGRREAFF.

This clonotype showed up just a few times. The CDR3, as DNA: TGTGCCAGTAGTTCTCGGGGGGACAGGGGGTTAGATACGCAGTATTTT. This codes for CASSSRGDRGLDTQYF. This chain joins TRBV19 and TRBJ2-3; 11 nucleotides match TRBD1. The CDR3 extends over 16 amino acids. Trimming took 5 bases from V and 5 from J; bases not matched to a gene: 9. CDR1 LNHDA and CDR2 SQIVND come from the germline V gene (reference sequence).

This clonotype has more than one count but fewer than ten. J is TRBJ2-5 and V is TRBV6-1; 8 bases are shared with TRBD1. CDR1 is MNHNS, CDR2 SASEGT, per germline. V lost 8 bases and J lost 5; bases outside the gene matches: 4. This CDR3 comprises 12 residues. As DNA, the CDR3 is TGTGCCAGCGTAGGACAGGGCGAGACCCAGTACTTC. Translated: CASVGQGETQYF.

This clonotype was observed many times. V is TRBV7-9 and J is TRBJ2-7; no clear D gene. Trimming stripped 1 base from V and 3 bases from J, with 10 bases between. In germline, CDR1 is SEHNR, CDR2 FQNEAQ (reference sequence). CDR3 length: 14 residues. CDR3: CASSLVPSGYEQYF. CDR3 bases: TGTGCCAGCAGCTTAGTCCCTTCGGGCTACGAGCAGTACTTC. Complete variable domain (other parts from reference TRBV7-9 and TRBJ2-7): DTGVSQNPRHKITKRGQNVTFRCDPISEHNRLYWYRQTLGQGPEFLTYFQNEAQLEKSRLLSDRFSAERPKGSFSTLEIQRTEQGDSAMYLCASSLVPSGYEQYFGPGTRLTVT.

This clonotype was observed many times. The chain uses TRBV5-8 and TRBJ1-1; D unclear. The length of the CDR3 is 14 residues. V was clipped by 0 bases and J by 1 base, with 7 bases between them. Per germline, CDR1 SGHTS and CDR2 YDEGEE. The CDR3 sequence is CASSLELRNTEAFF. Here the CDR3 DNA reads TGTGCCAGCAGCTTGGAACTTAGGAACACTGAAGCTTTCTTT. Full variable domain (outside the CDR3, taken from reference TRBV5-8 and TRBJ1-1): EAGVTQSPTHLIKTRGQQATLRCSPISGHTSVYWYQQALGLGLQFLLWYDEGEERNRGNFPPRFSGRQFPNYSSELNVNALELEDSALYLCASSLELRNTEAFFGQGTRLTVV.

The chain couples TRBV13 to TRBJ2-3, with D possibly being TRBD2 (7 bases). The V end lost 1 base, the J end lost 6 bases, and 14 bases lay between the germline ends. CDR1 is PRHDT, CDR2 FYEKMQ, per germline (reference sequence). This CDR3 region has 15 residues. CDR3 in amino acids: CASSLEMGGQDTQYF. DNA of the CDR3: TGTGCCAGCAGCTTAGAAATGGGGGGGCAGGATACGCAGTATTTT.

CDR3: CASSPNEQETQYF. The CDR3 DNA reads as TGTGCCAGCAGTCCCAACGAACAAGAGACCCAGTACTTC. The chain recombines TRBV6-1 with TRBJ2-5; D is ambiguous. The germline V gene has CDR1 MNHNS and CDR2 SASEGT. Trimming removed 5 bases from V and 2 bases from J, with 9 bases in between. The CDR3 is made up of 13 amino acids.

The sample holds many counts of this clonotype. The chain carries TRBV20-1 and TRBJ2-7; 12 bases agree with TRBD2. V shed 0 bases, J shed 6 bases, and the junction held 15 bases outside the gene matches. CDR1 and CDR2 from the germline V gene are DFQATT and SNEGSKA (reference sequence). This CDR3 has 18 residues. CDR3 nucleotides: TGCAGTGCTAGAGATTGGCTAGCGGGAGGGCCCTCGATAGGCGAGCAGTACTTC. This gives the protein CSARDWLAGGPSIGEQYF.

In DNA form, the CDR3 reads TGTGCCTCGGGGTCGGACGCGAACACCGGGGAGCTGTTTTTT. It specifies CASGSDANTGELFF. The J gene is TRBJ2-2, the V gene TRBV30, with a weak D call TRBD2 (5 bases). CDR1 and CDR2 (germline): GTSNPN, SVGIG (reference sequence). The CDR3 is 14 residues long. The V end was cut by 7 bases, the J end by 0 bases, with 12 bases between.

The sample holds many counts of this clonotype. The junction shows a germline mismatch at one end, possibly a read error. V usage is TRBV11-2 and J usage is TRBJ1-1; possible D gene TRBD1, 6 bases. The germline V gene encodes CDR1 SGHAT and CDR2 FQNNGV. There are 15 residues in the CDR3. The CDR3 reads CASTLGGAGYTEAFF. CDR3 nucleotides: TGTGCCAGCACCTTAGGGGGGGCCGGTTACACTGAAGCTTTCTTT.

This clonotype was observed a handful of times. V usage is TRBV7-2 and J usage is TRBJ2-7, with 7 bases lining up with TRBD1. CDR3 length equals 15 residues. Germline V gene data show CDR1 as SGHTA and CDR2 as FQGNSA. The ends lost 0 bases at V and 7 bases at J; junction bases unmatched: 9. The CDR3 region is CASSLAPGQLEEQYF. In DNA form, the CDR3 reads TGTGCCAGCAGCTTAGCCCCGGGACAGTTGGAGGAGCAGTACTTC.

In its sample, this clonotype was seen many times. The rearrangement uses TRBV7-2 and TRBJ2-2; D not certain. Germline values: CDR1 SGHTA, CDR2 FQGNSA. Trimming left V 1 base short and J 5 bases short, with 8 bases between. This CDR3 spans 14 amino acids. The CDR3 sequence: CASSLGSDTGELFF. The CDR3 DNA sequence: TGTGCCAGCAGCTTAGGGTCGGATACCGGGGAGCTGTTTTTT.

The CDR3: CASSAHRDEQFF. For the CDR3, the DNA is TGTGCCAGCAGTGCACACCGGGATGAGCAGTTCTTC. The chain has TRBV6-1 and TRBJ2-1; no clear D gene. The CDR3 is made up of 12 amino acids. The germline V gene encodes CDR1 MNHNS and CDR2 SASEGT. Deletions cut 4 bases from V and 8 bases from J, with 9 bases between.

This clonotype has a count of ten or more. CDR3: CASRVDRGYNEQFF. In DNA form, the CDR3 reads TGTGCCAGCAGAGTGGACAGGGGCTACAATGAGCAGTTCTTC. The V gene is TRBV12-3 or TRBV12-4, the J gene TRBJ2-1; 9 bases line up with TRBD1. The CDR3 covers 14 residues. V shed 6 bases, J shed 3 bases, and the junction held 3 bases outside the gene matches.

J is TRBJ1-4 and V is TRBV27; 12 bases are shared with TRBD1. The germline V gene has CDR1 MNHEY and CDR2 SMNVEV (reference sequence). This CDR3 contains 16 residues. The V gene end was trimmed by 6 bases and the J gene end by 7 bases; junction bases not matched to a gene: 9. The CDR3 region has the DNA TGTGCCAGCAGGGAAGCCGGGACAGGGGGCTTTGAAAAACTGTTTTTT. Translation gives CASREAGTGGFEKLFF. The variable domain in full, with the rest retrieved from reference TRBV27 and TRBJ1-4, is EAQVTQNPRYLITVTGKKLTVTCSQNMNHEYMSWYRQDPGLGLRQIYYSMNVEVTDKGDVPEGYKVSRKEKRNFPLILESPSPNQTSLYFCASREAGTGGFEKLFFGSGTQLSVL.

This clonotype was detected ten times or more. V usage is TRBV11-2 and J usage is TRBJ1-2; D is ambiguous. The CDR3 is 12 amino acids. Germline CDR1 SGHAT, CDR2 FQNNGV. Trimming took 3 bases from V and 4 from J, leaving 6 bases between them. The chain's CDR3 is CASSFPGYGYTF. The DNA of the CDR3 is TGTGCCAGCAGCTTCCCAGGCTATGGCTACACCTTC.